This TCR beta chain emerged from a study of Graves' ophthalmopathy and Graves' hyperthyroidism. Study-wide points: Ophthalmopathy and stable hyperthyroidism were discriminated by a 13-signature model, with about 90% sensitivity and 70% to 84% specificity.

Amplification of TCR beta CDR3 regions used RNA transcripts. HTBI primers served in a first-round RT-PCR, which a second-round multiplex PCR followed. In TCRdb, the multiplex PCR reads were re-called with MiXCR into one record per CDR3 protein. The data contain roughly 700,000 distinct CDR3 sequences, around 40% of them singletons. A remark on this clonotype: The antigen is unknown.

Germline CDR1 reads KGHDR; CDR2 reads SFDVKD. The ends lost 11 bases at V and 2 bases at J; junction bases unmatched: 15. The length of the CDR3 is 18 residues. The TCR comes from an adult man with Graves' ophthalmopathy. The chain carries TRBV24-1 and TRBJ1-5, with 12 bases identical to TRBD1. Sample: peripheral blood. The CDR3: CASSISGQGARGNQPQHF. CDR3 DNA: TGTGCCAGCAGCATTTCGGGACAGGGGGCACGAGGCAATCAGCCCCAGCATTTT.